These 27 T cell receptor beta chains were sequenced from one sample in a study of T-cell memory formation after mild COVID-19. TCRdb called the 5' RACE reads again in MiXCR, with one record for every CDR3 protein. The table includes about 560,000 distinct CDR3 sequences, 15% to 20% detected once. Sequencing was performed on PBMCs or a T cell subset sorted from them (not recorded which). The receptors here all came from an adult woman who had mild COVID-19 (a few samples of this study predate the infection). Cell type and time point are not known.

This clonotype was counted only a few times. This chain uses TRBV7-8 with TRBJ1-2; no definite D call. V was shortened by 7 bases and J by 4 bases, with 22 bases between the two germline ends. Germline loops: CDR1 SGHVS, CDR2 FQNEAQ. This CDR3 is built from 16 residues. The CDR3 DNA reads TGTGCCAGCACCCCCGGGCGGCTTTTCCCCATCTATGGCTACACCTTC. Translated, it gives CASTPGRLFPIYGYTF.

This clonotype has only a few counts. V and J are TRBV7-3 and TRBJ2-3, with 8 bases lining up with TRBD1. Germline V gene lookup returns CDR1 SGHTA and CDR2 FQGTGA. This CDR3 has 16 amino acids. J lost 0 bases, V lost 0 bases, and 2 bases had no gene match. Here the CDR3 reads CASSLTGQGSTDTQYF. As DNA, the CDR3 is TGTGCCAGCAGCTTAACTGGACAGGGAAGCACAGATACGCAGTATTTT.

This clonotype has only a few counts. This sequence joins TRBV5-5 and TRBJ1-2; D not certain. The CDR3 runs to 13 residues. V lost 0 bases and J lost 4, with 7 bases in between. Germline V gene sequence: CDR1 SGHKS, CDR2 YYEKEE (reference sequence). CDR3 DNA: TGTGCCAGCAGCTTGGTGTCTGGCTATGGCTACACCTTC. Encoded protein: CASSLVSGYGYTF.

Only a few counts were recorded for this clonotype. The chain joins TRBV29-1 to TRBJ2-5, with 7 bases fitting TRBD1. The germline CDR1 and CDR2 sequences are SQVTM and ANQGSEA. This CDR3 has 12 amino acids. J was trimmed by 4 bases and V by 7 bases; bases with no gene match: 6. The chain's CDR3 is CSAHEGAETQYF. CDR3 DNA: TGCAGCGCCCACGAGGGGGCAGAGACCCAGTACTTC. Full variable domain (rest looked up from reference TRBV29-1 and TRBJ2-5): SAVISQKPSRDICQRGTSLTIQCQVDSQVTMMFWYRQQPGQSLTLIATANQGSEATYESGFVIDKFPISRPNLTFSTLTVSNMSPEDSSIYLCSAHEGAETQYFGPGTRLLVL.

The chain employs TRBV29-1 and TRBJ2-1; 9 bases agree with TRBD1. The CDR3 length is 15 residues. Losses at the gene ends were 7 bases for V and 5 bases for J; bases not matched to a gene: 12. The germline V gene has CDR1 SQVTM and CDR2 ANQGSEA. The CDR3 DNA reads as TGCAGCGCCCGGGGGCACAGGGGGCTCAACAATGAGCAGTTCTTC. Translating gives CSARGHRGLNNEQFF.

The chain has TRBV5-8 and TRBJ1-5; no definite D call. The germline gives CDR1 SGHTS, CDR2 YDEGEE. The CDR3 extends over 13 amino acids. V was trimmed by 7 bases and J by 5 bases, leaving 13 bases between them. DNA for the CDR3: TGTGCCAGCGTCCAGAGCATAGATCAGCCCCAGCATTTT. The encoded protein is CASVQSIDQPQHF. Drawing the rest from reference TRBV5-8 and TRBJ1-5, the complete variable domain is EAGVTQSPTHLIKTRGQQATLRCSPISGHTSVYWYQQALGLGLQFLLWYDEGEERNRGNFPPRFSGRQFPNYSSELNVNALELEDSALYLCASVQSIDQPQHFGDGTRLSIL.

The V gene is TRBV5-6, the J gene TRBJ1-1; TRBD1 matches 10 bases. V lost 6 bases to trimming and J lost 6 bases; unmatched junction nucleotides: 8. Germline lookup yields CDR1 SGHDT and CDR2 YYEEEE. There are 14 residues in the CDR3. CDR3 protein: CASKRTGGISEAFF. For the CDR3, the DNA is TGTGCCAGCAAGCGGACAGGGGGGATTTCTGAAGCTTTCTTT.

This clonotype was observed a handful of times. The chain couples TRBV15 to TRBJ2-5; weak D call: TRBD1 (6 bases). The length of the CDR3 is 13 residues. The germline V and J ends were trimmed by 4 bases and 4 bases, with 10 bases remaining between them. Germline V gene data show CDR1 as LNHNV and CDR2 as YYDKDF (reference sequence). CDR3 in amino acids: CATSTGQRETQYF. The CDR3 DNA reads TGTGCCACCAGCACCGGACAGAGAGAGACCCAGTACTTC.

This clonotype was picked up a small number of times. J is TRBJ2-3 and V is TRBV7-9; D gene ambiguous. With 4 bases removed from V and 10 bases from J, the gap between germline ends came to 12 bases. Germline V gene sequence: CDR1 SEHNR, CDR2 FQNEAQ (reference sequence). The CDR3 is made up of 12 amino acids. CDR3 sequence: CASSSQTNPQYF. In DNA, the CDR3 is TGTGCCAGCAGCTCACAGACCAACCCGCAGTATTTT.

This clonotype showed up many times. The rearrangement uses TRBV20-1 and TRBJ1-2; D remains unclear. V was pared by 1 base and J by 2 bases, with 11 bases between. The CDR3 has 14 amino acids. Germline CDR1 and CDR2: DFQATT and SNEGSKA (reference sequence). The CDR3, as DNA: TGCAGTGCTAGAGTGGTAGGCGACAACTATGGCTACACCTTC. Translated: CSARVVGDNYGYTF.

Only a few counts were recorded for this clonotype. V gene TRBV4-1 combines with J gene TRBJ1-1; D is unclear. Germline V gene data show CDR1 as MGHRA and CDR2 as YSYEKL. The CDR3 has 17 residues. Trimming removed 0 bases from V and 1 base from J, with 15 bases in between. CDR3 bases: TGCGCCAGCAGCCAAGAAGTCACGGGAGTAAGGAACACTGAAGCTTTCTTT. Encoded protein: CASSQEVTGVRNTEAFF.

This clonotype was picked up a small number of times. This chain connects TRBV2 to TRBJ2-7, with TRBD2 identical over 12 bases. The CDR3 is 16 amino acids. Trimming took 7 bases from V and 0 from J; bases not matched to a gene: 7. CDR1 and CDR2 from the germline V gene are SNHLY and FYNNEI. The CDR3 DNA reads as TGTGCCAGCACCCGCCGACTAGCGGGAGTCTCCTACGAGCAGTACTTC. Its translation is CASTRRLAGVSYEQYF.

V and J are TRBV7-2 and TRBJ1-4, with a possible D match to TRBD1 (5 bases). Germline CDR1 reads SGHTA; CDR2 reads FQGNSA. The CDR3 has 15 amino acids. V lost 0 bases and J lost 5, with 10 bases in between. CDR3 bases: TGTGCCAGCAGCTTAGCCCACGGGGCGAATGAAAAACTGTTTTTT. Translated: CASSLAHGANEKLFF.

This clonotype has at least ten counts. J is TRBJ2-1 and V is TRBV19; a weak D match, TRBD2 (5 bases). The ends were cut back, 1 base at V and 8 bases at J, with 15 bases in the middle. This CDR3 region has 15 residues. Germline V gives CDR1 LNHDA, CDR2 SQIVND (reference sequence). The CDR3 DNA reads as TGTGCCAGTAGTATAGGCCCCTCCAGCGGCTATGAGCAGTTCTTC. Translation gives CASSIGPSSGYEQFF.

Here the CDR3 reads CASSGGTGDPDTQYF. The CDR3, as DNA: TGTGCCAGCAGCGGAGGGACAGGGGACCCAGATACGCAGTATTTT. The chain employs TRBV9 and TRBJ2-3; 10 nucleotides agree with TRBD1. The V segment lost 3 bases and the J segment 4 bases; nucleotides outside the gene matches: 5. The CDR3 contains 15 residues. Germline V CDR1 and CDR2: SGDLS, YYNGEE.

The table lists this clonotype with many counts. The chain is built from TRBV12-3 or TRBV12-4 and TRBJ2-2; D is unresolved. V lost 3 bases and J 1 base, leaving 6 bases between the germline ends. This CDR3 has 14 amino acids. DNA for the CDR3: TGTGCCAGCAGTTTGGGCGAGAACACCGGGGAGCTGTTTTTT. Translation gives CASSLGENTGELFF.

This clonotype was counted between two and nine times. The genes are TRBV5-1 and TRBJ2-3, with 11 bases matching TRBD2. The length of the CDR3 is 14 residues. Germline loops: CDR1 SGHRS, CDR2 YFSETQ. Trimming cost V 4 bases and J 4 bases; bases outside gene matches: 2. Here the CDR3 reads CASSQGLAADTQYF. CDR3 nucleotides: TGCGCCAGCAGCCAGGGACTAGCGGCAGATACGCAGTATTTT. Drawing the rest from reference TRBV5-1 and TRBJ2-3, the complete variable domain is KAGVTQTPRYLIKTRGQQVTLSCSPISGHRSVSWYQQTPGQGLQFLFEYFSETQRNKGNFPGRFSGRQFSNSRSEMNVSTLELGDSALYLCASSQGLAADTQYFGPGTRLTVL.

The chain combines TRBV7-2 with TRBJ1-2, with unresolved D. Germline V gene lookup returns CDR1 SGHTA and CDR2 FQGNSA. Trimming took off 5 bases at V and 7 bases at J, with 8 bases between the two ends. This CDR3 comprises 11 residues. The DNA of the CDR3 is TGTGCCAGCAGCCCCCGGGGTGGCTACACCTTC. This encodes CASSPRGGYTF.

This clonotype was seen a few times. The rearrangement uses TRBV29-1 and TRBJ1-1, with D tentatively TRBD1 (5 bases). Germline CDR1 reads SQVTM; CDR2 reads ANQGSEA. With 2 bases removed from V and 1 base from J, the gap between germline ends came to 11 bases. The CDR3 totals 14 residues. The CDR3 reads CSVENRNENTEAFF. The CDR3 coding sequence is TGCAGCGTTGAAAACAGGAATGAGAACACTGAAGCTTTCTTT.

CDR3 sequence: CSATSGIYEQYF. CDR3 nucleotide sequence: TGCAGCGCCACTAGCGGGATCTACGAGCAGTACTTC. The chain is built from TRBV29-1 and TRBJ2-7, with 10 bases matching TRBD2. The CDR3 spans 12 residues. Germline CDR1 and CDR2: SQVTM and ANQGSEA. V dropped 7 bases and J dropped 3; count of bases not matched to a gene: 3.

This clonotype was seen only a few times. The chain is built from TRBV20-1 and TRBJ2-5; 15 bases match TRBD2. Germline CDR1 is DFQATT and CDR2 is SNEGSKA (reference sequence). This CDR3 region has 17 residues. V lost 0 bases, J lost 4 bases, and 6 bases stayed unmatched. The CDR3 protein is CSARDGLAGGFRETQYF. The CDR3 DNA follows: TGCAGTGCTAGAGATGGACTAGCGGGAGGGTTCCGAGAGACCCAGTACTTC.

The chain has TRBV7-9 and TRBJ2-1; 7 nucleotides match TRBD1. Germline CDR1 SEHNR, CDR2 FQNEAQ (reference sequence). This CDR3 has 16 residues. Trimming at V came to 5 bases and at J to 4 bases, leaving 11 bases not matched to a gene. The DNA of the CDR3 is TGTGCCAGCAGCCCTTCACTCGACAGGGTGTACAATGAGCAGTTCTTC. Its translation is CASSPSLDRVYNEQFF.

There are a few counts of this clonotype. CDR3 DNA: TGTGCCAGCAGCTTAGCGGCAGGGTCTAACTATGGCTACACCTTC. Protein product: CASSLAAGSNYGYTF. The rearrangement joins TRBV7-2 to TRBJ1-2, with a weak D call TRBD1 (5 bases). V lost 0 bases to trimming and J lost 0 bases, with 8 bases between them. The CDR3 covers 15 residues. The germline gives CDR1 SGHTA, CDR2 FQGNSA.

CDR3 sequence: CASSGAGGEAFF. CDR3 sequence (DNA): TGTGCCAGCAGTGGTGCGGGGGGTGAAGCTTTCTTT. This sequence joins TRBV25-1 and TRBJ1-1; TRBD1 might be the D (5 bases). V was clipped by 4 bases and J by 7 bases, with 10 bases between them. CDR1 and CDR2 from the germline V gene are MGHDK and SYGVNS. There are 12 residues in the CDR3.

The CDR3 sequence: CASSPPARETQYF. The DNA for the CDR3 is TGTGCCAGCTCACCACCGGCCCGGGAGACCCAGTACTTC. The rearrangement uses TRBV18 and TRBJ2-5; D is unclear. V lost 0 bases, J lost 5 bases, and 7 bases lay in between. Germline CDR1 is KGHSH and CDR2 is LQKENI. This CDR3 spans 13 amino acids.

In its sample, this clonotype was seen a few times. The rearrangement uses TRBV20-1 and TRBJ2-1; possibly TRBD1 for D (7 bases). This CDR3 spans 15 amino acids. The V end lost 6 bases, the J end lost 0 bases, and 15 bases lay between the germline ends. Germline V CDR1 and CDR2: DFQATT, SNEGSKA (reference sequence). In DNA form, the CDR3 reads TGCAGTGCCATCAGGGGGGCCAGCTCCTACAATGAGCAGTTCTTC. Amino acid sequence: CSAIRGASSYNEQFF.

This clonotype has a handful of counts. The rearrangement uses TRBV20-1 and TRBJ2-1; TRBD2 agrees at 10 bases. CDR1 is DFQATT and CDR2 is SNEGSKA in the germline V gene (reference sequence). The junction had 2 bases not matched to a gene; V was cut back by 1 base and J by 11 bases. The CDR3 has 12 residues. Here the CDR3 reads CSARVAGGKQFF. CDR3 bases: TGCAGTGCTAGAGTAGCGGGAGGAAAGCAGTTCTTC.